A selection of T cell receptor beta chains follows, all from one sample in a study of early T cells in non-severe SARS-CoV-2 infection. TCRdb re-analysed the 5' RACE reads in MiXCR, keeping a single row per CDR3 protein. The sample shows about 55,000 distinct CDR3 sequences, about 7.1% of them seen only once. The starting material was whole blood, obtained at baseline. Every receptor here comes from an adult who was a healthcare worker with PCR-confirmed SARS-CoV-2 infection or an uninfected control (not recorded which). Both conserved end residues are part of each CDR3. Fields, in order: J gene, V gene, clone size, D gene, CDR3 protein, CDR3 DNA. A D gene is named only where the DNA matches it firmly. Not every row has a clone size; where given, it reads once, few, many or a size class.

J: TRBJ1-2; V: TRBV7-2; size: many; D: NA; CDR3: CASSQGRIDGYTF; DNA: TGTGCCAGCAGCCAGGGCAGAATCGATGGCTACACCTTC
J: TRBJ1-1; V: TRBV29-1; size: many; D: NA; CDR3: CSSHDRRNTEAFF; DNA: TGCAGCTCCCACGACCGTCGGAACACTGAAGCTTTCTTT
J: TRBJ1-2; V: TRBV6-1; size: NA; D: TRBD1; CDR3: CASSATGTGGNYGYTF; DNA: TGTGCCAGCAGTGCTACCGGGACAGGGGGTAACTATGGCTACACCTTC
J: TRBJ2-2; V: TRBV2; size: many; D: NA; CDR3: CASRIGGAGELFF; DNA: TGTGCCAGCAGGATAGGCGGAGCCGGGGAGCTGTTTTTT
J: TRBJ2-7; V: TRBV6-4; size: many; D: TRBD1; CDR3: CASSVRQGAYEQYF; DNA: TGTGCCAGCAGTGTTCGGCAGGGGGCCTACGAGCAGTACTTC
J: TRBJ1-2; V: TRBV4-1; size: NA; D: NA; CDR3: CASSQDPLLGLNYGYTF; DNA: TGCGCCAGCAGCCAAGACCCCCTACTGGGGCTCAACTATGGCTACACCTTC
J: TRBJ2-1; V: TRBV29-1; size: many; D: TRBD2; CDR3: CSVGGGGSYNEQFF; DNA: TGCAGCGTTGGAGGCGGGGGTTCGTACAATGAGCAGTTCTTC
J: TRBJ2-3; V: TRBV29-1; size: many; D: NA; CDR3: CSLRRGSGTDTQYF; DNA: TGCAGCCTCCGGAGAGGCAGTGGCACAGATACGCAGTATTTT
J: TRBJ2-3; V: TRBV29-1; size: NA; D: NA; CDR3: CSVVGGQDTQYF; DNA: TGCAGCGTTGTGGGGGGCCAAGATACGCAGTATTTT
J: TRBJ1-5; V: TRBV4-3; size: many; D: NA; CDR3: CASSQGMSNQPQHF; DNA: TGCGCCAGCAGCCAGGGGATGAGCAATCAGCCCCAGCATTTT
J: TRBJ1-5; V: TRBV12-3/TRBV12-4; size: many; D: NA; CDR3: CASSFVGYSNQPQHF; DNA: TGTGCCAGCAGTTTTGTCGGATATTCCAATCAGCCCCAGCATTTT
J: TRBJ2-5; V: TRBV20-1; size: few; D: NA; CDR3: CSARASHLIKTQYF; DNA: TGCAGTGCTAGAGCCAGCCACCTGATTAAGACCCAGTACTTC
J: TRBJ1-5; V: TRBV7-2; size: few; D: NA; CDR3: CASSPIGNQPQHF; DNA: TGTGCCAGCAGCCCGATCGGGAATCAGCCCCAGCATTTT
J: TRBJ2-1; V: TRBV6-5; size: many; D: NA; CDR3: CASSPTWGSSYNEQFF; DNA: TGTGCCAGCAGCCCGACGTGGGGGAGCTCCTACAATGAGCAGTTCTTC
J: TRBJ2-3; V: TRBV9; size: many; D: NA; CDR3: CASSVAVTETSVTDTQYF; DNA: TGTGCCAGCAGCGTCGCCGTCACGGAGACTAGTGTCACAGATACGCAGTATTTT
J: TRBJ2-5; V: TRBV6-2/TRBV6-3; size: NA; D: NA; CDR3: CASRLRQETQYF; DNA: TGTGCCAGCAGGCTGAGACAAGAGACCCAGTACTTC
J: TRBJ2-2; V: TRBV30; size: few; D: TRBD2; CDR3: CAWISGGLNTGELFF; DNA: TGTGCCTGGATAAGCGGGGGGTTGAACACCGGGGAGCTGTTTTTT
J: TRBJ2-5; V: TRBV6-5; size: few; D: NA; CDR3: CASSYSIKGRETQYF; DNA: TGTGCCAGCAGTTACTCGATTAAGGGGAGGGAGACCCAGTACTTC
J: TRBJ1-1; V: TRBV12-3/TRBV12-4; size: NA; D: NA; CDR3: CASSFGGGTEAFF; DNA: TGTGCCAGCAGTTTTGGGGGGGGTACTGAAGCTTTCTTT
J: TRBJ2-6; V: TRBV6-5; size: many; D: NA; CDR3: CASSSSRFWGPGANVLTF; DNA: TGTGCCAGCAGTTCCTCACGTTTCTGGGGGCCCGGGGCCAACGTCCTGACTTTC
J: TRBJ2-3; V: TRBV29-1; size: many; D: NA; CDR3: CSVQGGTQYF; DNA: TGCAGCGTTCAAGGGGGGACGCAGTATTTT
J: TRBJ1-2; V: TRBV29-1; size: many; D: NA; CDR3: CRVGGPNYGYTF; DNA: TGCAGAGTCGGGGGGCCCAACTATGGCTACACCTTC
J: TRBJ2-5; V: TRBV12-3/TRBV12-4; size: many; D: NA; CDR3: CASGWRETQYF; DNA: TGTGCCAGCGGCTGGAGAGAGACCCAGTACTTC
J: TRBJ1-5; V: TRBV19; size: many; D: TRBD1; CDR3: CASSRTGIVSNQPQHF; DNA: TGTGCCAGTAGTAGGACAGGAATAGTCAGCAATCAGCCCCAGCATTTT
J: TRBJ2-7; V: TRBV4-2; size: many; D: NA; CDR3: CASSQTDRLYEQYF; DNA: TGTGCCAGCAGCCAGACCGACAGACTGTACGAGCAGTACTTC
J: TRBJ2-1; V: TRBV27; size: many; D: NA; CDR3: CASRTGGPPMLNEQFF; DNA: TGTGCCAGCAGGACAGGAGGACCCCCTATGTTGAATGAGCAGTTCTTC
J: TRBJ2-5; V: TRBV5-1; size: NA; D: TRBD1; CDR3: CASSSGQLQETQYF; DNA: TGCGCCAGCAGCTCGGGACAGCTTCAAGAGACCCAGTACTTC
J: TRBJ1-1; V: TRBV7-9; size: NA; D: NA; CDR3: CASSWASDSEAFF; DNA: TGTGCCAGCAGCTGGGCTTCGGATTCTGAAGCTTTCTTT
J: TRBJ2-1; V: TRBV21-1; size: NA; D: NA; CDR3: CASSKPPSYNEQFF; DNA: TGTGCCAGCAGCAAACCCCCATCCTACAATGAGCAGTTCTTC
J: TRBJ2-6; V: TRBV12-3/TRBV12-4; size: NA; D: NA; CDR3: CASSMTTLGGPHSGANVLTF; DNA: TGTGCCAGCAGTATGACCACCTTAGGAGGACCTCACTCTGGGGCCAACGTCCTGACTTTC
J: TRBJ2-4; V: TRBV4-2; size: many; D: TRBD1; CDR3: CASSQATGTGDIILAKNIQYF; DNA: TGTGCCAGCAGCCAAGCTACCGGGACAGGGGACATTATTCTAGCCAAAAACATTCAGTACTTC
J: TRBJ2-2; V: TRBV6-5; size: NA; D: NA; CDR3: CASSYTDGTGELFF; DNA: TGTGCCAGCAGTTACACGGACGGCACCGGGGAGCTGTTTTTT
J: TRBJ1-2; V: TRBV12-3/TRBV12-4; size: many; D: NA; CDR3: CASSFAVGYTF; DNA: TGTGCCAGCAGTTTCGCCGTGGGCTACACCTTC
J: TRBJ2-5; V: TRBV7-3; size: many; D: NA; CDR3: CASSRGSGGETQYF; DNA: TGTGCCAGCAGCCGAGGGTCAGGCGGGGAGACCCAGTACTTC
J: TRBJ1-5; V: TRBV12-3/TRBV12-4; size: many; D: NA; CDR3: CASSPRGDQPQHF; DNA: TGTGCCAGCAGTCCCCGGGGTGATCAGCCCCAGCATTTT
J: TRBJ2-1; V: TRBV7-6; size: medium-sized; D: NA; CDR3: CASSFGINEQFF; DNA: TGTGCCAGCAGCTTTGGGATCAATGAGCAGTTCTTC
J: TRBJ2-7; V: TRBV5-4; size: few; D: TRBD1; CDR3: CASSNRQGDYEQYF; DNA: TGTGCCAGCAGCAACCGACAGGGGGACTACGAGCAGTACTTC
J: TRBJ2-1; V: TRBV27; size: NA; D: NA; CDR3: CASGLSIQGQLYNEQFF; DNA: TGTGCCAGCGGTTTATCAATACAGGGACAACTCTACAATGAGCAGTTCTTC
J: TRBJ2-3; V: TRBV7-2; size: many; D: NA; CDR3: CASSFLVNYLTDTQYF; DNA: TGTGCCAGCAGCTTCCTAGTAAACTACCTCACAGATACGCAGTATTTT
J: TRBJ1-1; V: TRBV7-2; size: once; D: NA; CDR3: CASSLQGPVGTEAFF; DNA: TGTGCCAGCAGCTTGCAAGGCCCCGTGGGCACTGAAGCTTTCTTT
J: TRBJ1-4; V: TRBV3-1; size: few; D: NA; CDR3: CASSQDPTLGGRQVLFF; DNA: TGTGCCAGCAGCCAAGACCCAACCCTAGGGGGTCGCCAAGTACTGTTTTTT
J: TRBJ1-2; V: TRBV28; size: many; D: TRBD1; CDR3: CASSSLETGAWGYTF; DNA: TGTGCCAGCAGTTCCCTAGAGACAGGGGCATGGGGCTACACCTTC
J: TRBJ2-2; V: TRBV5-1; size: few; D: NA; CDR3: CASSWEHRSGELFF; DNA: TGCGCCAGCAGCTGGGAACACCGCTCCGGGGAGCTGTTTTTT
J: TRBJ1-2; V: TRBV18; size: many; D: NA; CDR3: CASSPQEGSYTYGYTF; DNA: TGTGCCAGCTCACCACAAGAGGGGAGCTACACCTATGGCTACACCTTC
J: TRBJ2-3; V: TRBV5-1; size: many; D: NA; CDR3: CASSEDLHSTDTQYF; DNA: TGCGCCAGCAGCGAAGACTTACACAGCACAGATACGCAGTATTTT
J: TRBJ2-3; V: TRBV5-4; size: few; D: NA; CDR3: CASSLSPGMTDTQYF; DNA: TGTGCCAGCAGCTTGTCCCCAGGGATGACAGATACGCAGTATTTT
J: TRBJ1-2; V: TRBV7-9; size: few; D: NA; CDR3: CASSFLNRTNYGYTF; DNA: TGTGCCAGCAGCTTTCTAAACCGGACTAACTATGGCTACACCTTC
J: TRBJ2-5; V: TRBV30; size: NA; D: TRBD1; CDR3: CASTGTGEWTQYF; DNA: TGTGCATCAACCGGGACAGGAGAATGGACCCAGTACTTC
J: TRBJ1-1; V: TRBV7-2; size: few; D: NA; CDR3: CASSPPGLAEAFF; DNA: TGTGCCAGCAGCCCCCCGGGGCTGGCTGAAGCTTTCTTT
J: TRBJ2-3; V: TRBV27; size: NA; D: NA; CDR3: CASSLRRGTDTQYF; DNA: TGTGCCAGCAGTTTAAGGCGGGGCACAGATACGCAGTATTTT